These 21 T cell receptor beta chains share one sample of origin, sequenced in a study of T cell responses to AZD1222 COVID-19 vaccine. Produced via immunoSEQ multiplex PCR; TCRdb's table is partial and in-frame only. In the table there are some 190,000 clones, about 95% of which are singletons. Sequenced material: peripheral blood, taken 28 days after the second dose of the MenACWY control vaccine. The receptors were gathered from an adult who received the MenACWY meningococcal vaccine as a control.

This chain connects TRBV4-3 to TRBJ1-6; D is unclear. Looked up from germline, CDR1 is LGHNA and CDR2 is YSLEER. With 0 bases removed from V and 6 bases from J, the gap between germline ends came to 15 bases. The CDR3 totals 17 residues. The CDR3 loop is CASSQDQGLGSNSPLHF. The CDR3 nucleotides read TGCGCCAGCAGCCAAGATCAAGGGTTGGGGTCTAATTCACCCCTCCACTTT.

This clone was observed a single time. J is TRBJ1-6 and V is TRBV9; D is perhaps TRBD1 (6 bases). Germline V gene lookup returns CDR1 SGDLS and CDR2 YYNGEE. The germline V and J ends were trimmed by 1 base and 6 bases, with 8 bases remaining between them. The CDR3 sequence is 14 residues long. Written as DNA, the CDR3 is TGTGCCAGCAGCGTAAGGGGGGGTAATTCACCCCTCCACTTT. Translation gives CASSVRGGNSPLHF.

The V gene is TRBV10-2, the J gene TRBJ2-1; TRBD2 matches at 12 bases. CDR3 length: 14 residues. CDR1 is WSHSY, CDR2 SAAADI, per germline. J gave up 7 bases and V 6 bases, and 4 bases lay outside the gene matches. The CDR3, as DNA: TGCGCCAGCAGCGCTAGCGGGAGGGTGAATGAGCAGTTCTTC. Translated, it gives CASSASGRVNEQFF.

The J gene is TRBJ1-1, the V gene TRBV19; D not certain. In germline, CDR1 is LNHDA, CDR2 SQIVND (reference sequence). With 5 bases removed from V and 0 bases from J, the gap between germline ends came to 10 bases. The CDR3 length is 14 residues. CDR3 protein: CASSGRNMNTEAFF. DNA of the CDR3: TGTGCCAGTAGTGGGCGGAACATGAACACTGAAGCTTTCTTT.

The chain couples TRBV27 to TRBJ1-1, with 8 bases matching TRBD1. Germline CDR1 is MNHEY and CDR2 is SMNVEV (reference sequence). The CDR3 extends over 15 amino acids. J was trimmed by 4 bases and V by 2 bases; bases with no gene match: 6. The CDR3 DNA reads TGTGCCAGCAGTTTAGAGGCAGGGACAGGCACTGAAGCTTTCTTT. Translating gives CASSLEAGTGTEAFF.

This clone was observed a single time. The chain carries TRBV27 and TRBJ1-6; a possible D gene is TRBD1 (6 bases). The germline V gene encodes CDR1 MNHEY and CDR2 SMNVEV (reference sequence). The CDR3 sequence is 16 residues long. Trimming removed 6 bases at V and 14 bases at J, with 26 bases between. CDR3 protein: CASSQRLRQANGTLHF. The CDR3 region has the DNA TGTGCCAGCAGCCAACGACTTCGACAGGCAAATGGGACCCTCCACTTT.

V usage is TRBV3-1 (or the pseudogene TRBV3-2) and J usage is TRBJ1-1, with D perhaps matching TRBD1 (5 bases). Germline lookup yields CDR1 LGHDT and CDR2 YNNKEL (reference sequence). This CDR3 comprises 13 residues. V was pared by 1 base and J by 4 bases, with 7 bases between. The CDR3 sequence: CASSQGRGTEAFF. CDR3 sequence (DNA): TGTGCCAGCAGCCAAGGGAGGGGCACTGAAGCTTTCTTT.

As for this clone: Other DNA sequences within the sample encode an identical CDR3. V usage is TRBV25-1 and J usage is TRBJ2-7, with a possible D match to TRBD1 (6 bases). This CDR3 spans 12 amino acids. Germline CDR1 is MGHDK and CDR2 is SYGVNS. Trimming pared 6 bases from V and 3 bases from J, leaving 9 bases between. The CDR3 DNA is TGTGCCAGCAGCGCACAGGGCTACGAGCAGTACTTC. Translated: CASSAQGYEQYF.

This chain joins TRBV5-4 and TRBJ1-2; maybe TRBD1 (6 bases). V shed 5 bases and J shed 6 bases, with 20 bases lying between them. The CDR3 is 15 residues long. The germline V gene has CDR1 SGHNT and CDR2 YYREEE (reference sequence). The chain's CDR3 is CASSPGTTALDGYTF. The CDR3 bases are TGTGCCAGCAGTCCCGGGACAACGGCTTTGGATGGCTACACCTTC. Variable domain in full (rest from reference TRBV5-4 and TRBJ1-2): ETGVTQSPTHLIKTRGQQVTLRCSSQSGHNTVSWYQQALGQGPQFIFQYYREEENGRGNFPPRFSGLQFPNYSSELNVNALELDDSALYLCASSPGTTALDGYTFGSGTRLTVV.

The chain employs TRBV13 and TRBJ1-4, with TRBD1 identical over 10 bases. The CDR3 covers 16 residues. The V segment lost 1 base and the J segment 8 bases; nucleotides outside the gene matches: 7. Per germline, CDR1 PRHDT and CDR2 FYEKMQ (reference sequence). The CDR3 spells CASSLAPGQGKEKLFF. The CDR3 DNA is TGTGCCAGCAGCTTAGCCCCGGGACAGGGGAAGGAAAAACTGTTTTTT. Drawing the rest from reference TRBV13 and TRBJ1-4, the complete variable domain is AAGVIQSPRHLIKEKRETATLKCYPIPRHDTVYWYQQGPGQDPQFLISFYEKMQSDKGSIPDRFSAQQFSDYHSELNMSSLELGDSALYFCASSLAPGQGKEKLFFGSGTQLSVL.

This chain uses TRBV4-3 with TRBJ1-2; no clear D gene. The CDR3 sequence is 16 residues long. Per the germline V gene, CDR1 is LGHNA and CDR2 is YSLEER. V dropped 0 bases and J dropped 0 bases, with 11 bases sitting between them. The CDR3 DNA sequence: TGCGCCAGCAGCCAAGATCTTGTAGGATCTAACTATGGCTACACCTTC. Translating gives CASSQDLVGSNYGYTF.

This clone was detected once. The rearrangement links TRBV5-4 to TRBJ2-7, with D perhaps TRBD1 (5 bases). The CDR3 covers 12 residues. From germline, CDR1 is SGHNT and CDR2 YYREEE (reference sequence). Trimming cost V 1 base and J 6 bases, with 8 bases left between them. This CDR3 reads CASSLSGSEQYF. The CDR3 region has the DNA TGTGCCAGCAGCTTGTCAGGGTCCGAGCAGTACTTC.

The chain couples TRBV14 to TRBJ1-1; D is uncertain. In germline, CDR1 is SGHDN, CDR2 FVKESK. With 3 bases removed from V and 1 base from J, the gap between germline ends came to 6 bases. The CDR3 length is 13 residues. CDR3 sequence reads: CASSQPGNTEAFF. In DNA form, the CDR3 reads TGTGCCAGCAGCCAGCCAGGGAACACTGAAGCTTTCTTT. The full variable domain, with the rest looked up from reference TRBV14 and TRBJ1-1, is EAGVTQFPSHSVIEKGQTVTLRCDPISGHDNLYWYRRVMGKEIKFLLHFVKESKQDESGMPNNRFLAERTGGTYSTLKVQPAELEDSGVYFCASSQPGNTEAFFGQGTRLTVV.

The gene calls are TRBV21-1 and TRBJ2-7; the table gives TRBD2 as D, unverified against the DNA. TRBV21-1 is given as a pseudogene. The CDR3 covers 15 residues. DNA of the CDR3: TGTGCCAGCAGCAATAAATGGGGAGCCCCCTACGAGCAGTACTTC. Amino acid sequence: CASSNKWGAPYEQYF.

The rearrangement uses TRBV12-3 or TRBV12-4 and TRBJ1-1; D is possibly TRBD1 (6 bases). Between the trimmed V and J ends, which lost 2 bases and 7 bases, there was a span of 11 bases. The CDR3 extends over 13 amino acids. The CDR3 nucleotides are TGTGCCAGCAGTTTATTGGAGGGGGTTGAAGCTTTCTTT. It is translated as CASSLLEGVEAFF.

The chain has TRBV7-5 and TRBJ1-1. TRBV7-5 constitutes a pseudogene. CDR3 length: 13 amino acids. CDR3 in DNA: TGTGTCAGAAGCTTAATGTCCGGCACTGAAGCTTTCTTT. As protein: CVRSLMSGTEAFF.

The rearrangement joins TRBV30 to TRBJ2-1; D not certain. With 4 bases removed from V and 4 bases from J, the gap between germline ends came to 11 bases. The CDR3 length is 13 residues. CDR1 and CDR2 (germline): GTSNPN, SVGIG (reference sequence). The CDR3 coding sequence is TGTGCCTGGACGTTCGGCGGATACAATGAGCAGTTCTTC. Protein: CAWTFGGYNEQFF. The full variable domain, in which reference TRBV30 and TRBJ2-1 provide the parts outside the CDR3, is SQTIHQWPATLVQPVGSPLSLECTVEGTSNPNLYWYRQAAGRGLQLLFYSVGIGQISSEVPQNLSASRPQDRQFILSSKKLLLSDSGFYLCAWTFGGYNEQFFGPGTRLTVL.

This clone has just one count. The rearrangement uses TRBV2 and TRBJ1-2; perhaps TRBD1 as D (5 bases). V was clipped by 6 bases and J by 4 bases, with 12 bases between them. This CDR3 has 13 residues. CDR1 SNHLY and CDR2 FYNNEI come from the germline V gene. The CDR3 DNA reads as TGTGCCAGCAGGGGTGACAGCCCCTATGGCTACACCTTC. It specifies CASRGDSPYGYTF.

This chain joins TRBV3-1 (or the pseudogene TRBV3-2) and TRBJ2-7; D gene uncertain. Germline-derived CDR1 and CDR2 are LGHDT and YNNKEL (reference sequence). The CDR3 length is 14 residues. V was cut by 4 bases and J by 2 bases, with 12 bases left in between. The CDR3 here is CASSLRGVPYEQYF. CDR3 in DNA: TGTGCCAGCAGCCTCCGTGGAGTGCCCTACGAGCAGTACTTC.

DNA for the CDR3: TGTGCCAGCTCACCGTCGAGCAGGGGCAATCAGCCCCAGCATTTT. This sequence encodes CASSPSSRGNQPQHF. The gene calls are TRBV18 and TRBJ1-5, with a possible D match to TRBD1 (5 bases). Trimming took 3 bases from V and 2 from J, leaving 11 bases between them. This CDR3 comprises 15 residues. In germline, CDR1 is KGHSH, CDR2 LQKENI.

This clone has just one count. The chain uses TRBV18 and TRBJ1-1; no clear D. The germline gives CDR1 KGHSH, CDR2 LQKENI. CDR3 length: 14 amino acids. Trimming left V 3 bases short and J 0 bases short, with 8 bases between. This CDR3 reads CASSPGGMNTEAFF. In nucleotides, the CDR3 is TGTGCCAGCTCACCTGGAGGGATGAACACTGAAGCTTTCTTT.